This TCR beta chain was sequenced for a study of T cell changes during pregnancy in multiple sclerosis. Only in-frame clones appear in the TCRdb table, and some are missing; sequencing was by immunoSEQ multiplex PCR. The table lists 80,000 to 130,000 clones, 94% of them singletons. This sequence originates from a female donor with multiple sclerosis, enrolled in a pregnancy study. The input for sequencing was peripheral blood, taken before pregnancy.

CDR3 loop: CASSLVLAPAFF. In nucleotides, the CDR3 is TGTGCCAGCAGCTTGGTGTTGGCTCCCGCGTTCTTC. V gene TRBV5-8 combines with J gene TRBJ2-1; unclear D gene. Germline CDR1 reads SGHTS; CDR2 reads YDEGEE. The V gene lost 0 bases and the J gene lost 15 bases, with 13 bases spanning the gap. CDR3 length: 12 amino acids.